The 4 T cell receptor beta chains presented below share a single source sample, sequenced in a study of blood T cell repertoires in COVID-19. Clones were read by immunoSEQ multiplex PCR, and TCRdb kept only the in-frame ones, dropping some. The sample has about 270,000 clones; 83% are singletons. The sequencing input was peripheral blood. All receptors derive from a woman in her forties or fifties who had recovered from COVID-19.

The gene calls are TRBV28 and TRBJ1-4; 10 bases are shared with TRBD1. From germline, CDR1 is MDHEN and CDR2 SYDVKM. The V segment lost 1 base and the J segment 10 bases; nucleotides outside the gene matches: 6. The CDR3 spans 15 residues. CDR3 region: CASSLSGTGARKLFF. The CDR3 DNA is TGTGCCAGCAGTTTATCCGGGACAGGGGCCCGAAAACTGTTTTTT.

The sample holds many counts of this clone. The chain uses TRBV24-1 and TRBJ1-2; D is unresolved. The germline CDR1 and CDR2 sequences are KGHDR and SFDVKD. Trimming pared 10 bases from V and 4 bases from J, leaving 12 bases between. This CDR3 contains 12 residues. This chain's CDR3 is CATEDNLYGYTF. The CDR3 bases are TGTGCCACAGAAGACAACCTCTATGGCTACACCTTC.

The gene calls are TRBV15 and TRBJ1-3; D is undetermined. CDR3 length equals 14 residues. Germline CDR1 and CDR2: LNHNV and YYDKDF (reference sequence). Deletions cut 0 bases from V and 0 bases from J, with 3 bases between. The CDR3 DNA reads TGTGCCACCAGCAGAGACCGCTCTGGAAACACCATATATTTT. It codes for CATSRDRSGNTIYF. Complete variable domain (other parts from reference TRBV15 and TRBJ1-3): DAMVIQNPRYQVTQFGKPVTLSCSQTLNHNVMYWYQQKSSQAPKLLFHYYDKDFNNEADTPDNFQSRRPNTSFCFLDIRSPGLGDTAMYLCATSRDRSGNTIYFGEGSWLTVV.

The genes are TRBV19 and TRBJ2-2, with D possibly being TRBD2 (6 bases). The CDR3 runs 13 residues. The V and J ends lost 10 bases and 4 bases respectively, with 13 bases between them. The germline V gene encodes CDR1 LNHDA and CDR2 SQIVND (reference sequence). In nucleotides, the CDR3 is TGTGCCATCTCGAGCGGGTTCACCGGGGAGCTGTTTTTT. Amino acid sequence: CAISSGFTGELFF. The full variable domain, with the rest looked up from reference TRBV19 and TRBJ2-2, is DGGITQSPKYLFRKEGQNVTLSCEQNLNHDAMYWYRQDPGQGLRLIYYSQIVNDFQKGDIAEGYSVSREKKESFPLTVTSAQKNPTAFYLCAISSGFTGELFFGEGSRLTVL.